These T cell receptor beta chains were read from a single sample in a study of blood T cell repertoires in COVID-19. Profiled with immunoSEQ multiplex PCR; TCRdb holds only in-frame clones, not every one. The sample yields 84,000 or so clones, 88% seen once. The specimen sequenced was peripheral blood. All receptors derive from a man between 65 and 80 years old with acute or convalescent COVID-19. CDR3s include the opening cysteine and the closing phenylalanine or tryptophan. D genes are given only for firm matches. Clone size is stated in some rows and not others, as once, few, many or a class when expanded.

clone size | J gene | V gene | D gene | CDR3 DNA | CDR3 protein
- | TRBJ2-2 | TRBV2 | TRBD1 | TGTGCCAGCAGTGGGACAGGGGGTTTGGGGGAGCTGTTTTTT | CASSGTGGLGELFF
once | TRBJ2-5 | TRBV5-1 | - | TGCGCCAGCAGCTTGGTTCCAGGGTTAGAGACCCAGTACTTC | CASSLVPGLETQYF
once | TRBJ2-2 | TRBV27 | - | TGTGCCAGCAGTTTGGCGGCGGCTAGGGAGCTGTTTTTT | CASSLAAARELFF
- | TRBJ2-2 | TRBV19 | - | TGTGCCAGCACCACAGCCAGTATCTACGCCGGGGAGCTGTTTTTT | CASTTASIYAGELFF
- | TRBJ1-5 | TRBV6-6 | TRBD1 | TGTGCCAGCAGTTCCCCGGACAGGGGGCTTGCTCAGCCCCAGCATTTT | CASSSPDRGLAQPQHF
- | TRBJ1-4 | TRBV7-9 | - | TGTGCCAGCAGCTTAGCTACAGGGTCCCAAGAAAAACTGTTTTTT | CASSLATGSQEKLFF
- | TRBJ1-6 | TRBV7-6 | - | TGTGCCAGCAGCTGGTCAGGGGCTAGGGATTCACCCCTCCACTTT | CASSWSGARDSPLHF
- | TRBJ2-7 | TRBV28 | - | TGTGCCAGCAGTTCCCCTGGTGGAGGGAAAGCAAACGAGCAGTACTTC | CASSSPGGGKANEQYF
- | TRBJ2-2 | TRBV4-3 | - | TGCGCCAGCAGCCAAGACGCCCGCGCCGGGGAGCTGTTTTTT | CASSQDARAGELFF
- | TRBJ2-2 | TRBV19 | TRBD2 | TGTGCCAGTAGTATCTTCGCGGGGGCTAGCGGGGGGCGCGGCACCGGGGAGCTGTTTTTT | CASSIFAGASGGRGTGELFF
once | TRBJ2-2 | TRBV19 | TRBD1 | TGTGCCAGTAGTATTTTACCGAACAGGGGGTACACCGGGGAGCTGTTTTTT | CASSILPNRGYTGELFF
- | TRBJ2-1 | TRBV28 | TRBD2 | TGTGCCAGCAGTCAACTAGCGGGAGGGATCGGTGAGCAGTTCTTC | CASSQLAGGIGEQFF
- | TRBJ1-2 | TRBV5-4 | TRBD1 | TGTGCCAGCAGCACAGACGGACAGGGAGGCTATGGCTACACCTTC | CASSTDGQGGYGYTF
- | TRBJ2-1 | TRBV29-1 | TRBD2 | TGCAGCGGGACTAGCGGGGGGGCCGTGAATGAGCAGTTCTTC | CSGTSGGAVNEQFF
- | TRBJ1-4 | TRBV10-3 | TRBD1 | TGTGCCATCAGTGAGGGGACAGGGGGAAGTGAAAAACTGTTTTTT | CAISEGTGGSEKLFF
- | TRBJ2-7 | TRBV5-4 | TRBD1 | TGTGCCAGCAGCGCCGGGACAGGGGGCTACGAGCAGTACTTC | CASSAGTGGYEQYF
- | TRBJ2-5 | TRBV3-1/TRBV3-2 | TRBD2 | TGTGCCAGCAGCCAAGATCCCCCTAGCGGGAGACAAGAGACCCAGTACTTC | CASSQDPPSGRQETQYF
- | TRBJ1-1 | TRBV18 | - | TGTGCCAGCTCACCCGGACAGCAGATGAACACTGAAGCTTTCTTT | CASSPGQQMNTEAFF
once | TRBJ2-3 | TRBV10-3 | - | TGTGCCATCAGTCATCGGGACACGAACCCCACAGATACGCAGTATTTT | CAISHRDTNPTDTQYF
- | TRBJ1-5 | TRBV2 | - | TGTGCCAGCAACGAGGGGAGGAATCAGCCCCAGCATTTT | CASNEGRNQPQHF
few | TRBJ1-1 | TRBV9 | - | TGTGCCAGCAGCGTACAGGAGAACACTGAAGCTTTCTTT | CASSVQENTEAFF
- | TRBJ1-1 | TRBV28 | TRBD1 | TGTGCCAGCAGTCTCCCGGGACAGGGGTCAACTGAAGCTTTCTTT | CASSLPGQGSTEAFF
- | TRBJ1-5 | TRBV4-1 | - | TGCGCCAGCAGCCAAGTAAACAGTAATCAGCCCCAGCATTTT | CASSQVNSNQPQHF
- | TRBJ1-6 | TRBV28 | - | TGTGCCAGCAGTGGCAACTCACCCCTCCACTTT | CASSGNSPLHF
- | TRBJ2-5 | TRBV9 | TRBD1 | TGTGCCAGCAGCGGACGTACAGGGGCTGGGCAAGAGACCCAGTACTTC | CASSGRTGAGQETQYF
- | TRBJ2-1 | TRBV4-1 | - | TGCGCCAGCAGCCTGAGGGACTTTAATAATCATGAGCAGTTCTTC | CASSLRDFNNHEQFF
- | TRBJ2-7 | TRBV10-3 | TRBD2 | TGTGCCATCAGTAAGGGACTAGCGGGGTTGTACGAGCAGTACTTC | CAISKGLAGLYEQYF
- | TRBJ2-3 | TRBV7-2 | TRBD2 | TGTGCCAGCAGCTTAACTAGCGGGGGACGCACAGATACGCAGTATTTT | CASSLTSGGRTDTQYF
- | TRBJ1-4 | TRBV5-6 | TRBD1 | TGTGCCAGCAGCTTCTCGTCCGGACAGGGAGGTGAAAAACTGTTTTTT | CASSFSSGQGGEKLFF
few | TRBJ1-2 | TRBV28 | TRBD1 | TGTGCCAGCAGTTCGTATTTGAGGGACAGAAACTATGGCTACACCTTC | CASSSYLRDRNYGYTF
- | TRBJ2-5 | TRBV6-5 | TRBD2 | TGTGCCAGCAGCCCGGGAGGGGGGGCCTCAGAGACCCAGTACTTC | CASSPGGGASETQYF
- | TRBJ2-3 | TRBV10-3 | TRBD2 | TGTGCCATCAGTGTGACTAGCGGGACCCTGAGCACAGATACGCAGTATTTT | CAISVTSGTLSTDTQYF
- | TRBJ1-2 | TRBV6-1 | - | TGTGCCAGCAGTGAAGCGAGTGGTGGTGGCTACACCTTC | CASSEASGGGYTF
few | TRBJ2-7 | TRBV5-1 | - | TGCGCCAGCAAGCCCCGGCAGGGCGGTTACGAGCAGTACTTC | CASKPRQGGYEQYF
- | TRBJ1-4 | TRBV7-9 | TRBD1 | TGTGCCAGCAGGGATGACAGGGGGCTTGGTGAAAAACTGTTTTTT | CASRDDRGLGEKLFF
- | TRBJ2-7 | TRBV11-2 | - | TGTGCCAGCAGCTTCCCCACGGGAGGGGGCGGGGAGCAGTACTTC | CASSFPTGGGGEQYF
- | TRBJ1-1 | TRBV28 | - | TGTGCCATCCACAGGTGGAACACTGAAGCTTTCTTT | CAIHRWNTEAFF
once | TRBJ2-7 | TRBV7-2 | TRBD2 | TGTGCCAGCAGCTTAGACCCACTAGCGGGTTCACCCAAGCAGTACTTC | CASSLDPLAGSPKQYF
- | TRBJ1-5 | TRBV30 | TRBD1 | TGTGCCTGGAGTGCCAACAGGGGAGGCCCTAGTAATCAGCCCCAGCATTTT | CAWSANRGGPSNQPQHF